What follows are 18 T cell receptor beta chains derived from one specimen sequenced in a study of shared clonotypes between healthy human individuals. Sequencing was performed with immunoSEQ multiplex PCR; in TCRdb, only in-frame clones are kept and a portion is missing. This table holds more than 1.2 million clones, approximately 98.5% found once. The sequenced sample consisted of naive CD4+ T cells sorted from blood. Subset denoted: CD45RA+ positively selected. Every receptor here comes from a young man in good health.

The V gene is TRBV6-6, the J gene TRBJ2-5, with 13 bases fitting TRBD2. CDR1 and CDR2 (germline): MNHNY, SVGAGI (reference sequence). The CDR3 totals 15 residues. Losses at the gene ends were 4 bases for V and 7 bases for J; bases not matched to a gene: 6. The DNA for the CDR3 is TGTGCCAGCAGTTCACTAGCGGGAGGGCTCGGGACCCAGTACTTC. Residues: CASSSLAGGLGTQYF.

The chain couples TRBV27 to TRBJ2-5; the match to TRBD2 covers 13 bases. The CDR3 has 14 residues. From germline, CDR1 is MNHEY and CDR2 SMNVEV (reference sequence). V shed 8 bases and J 5 bases; nucleotides not matched to a gene: 5. CDR3 sequence: CASGLAGAGETQYF. The DNA for the CDR3 is TGTGCCAGCGGACTAGCGGGAGCGGGGGAGACCCAGTACTTC.

This clone was seen once. The CDR3 region has the DNA TGTGCCAGCAGCCCCCCCCGCGAGCAGTACTTC. Protein product: CASSPPREQYF. The chain is built from TRBV11-2 and TRBJ2-7; no definite D call. Trimming removed 5 bases from V and 6 bases from J, with 8 bases in between. The CDR3 spans 11 residues. Germline lookup yields CDR1 SGHAT and CDR2 FQNNGV.

The chain combines TRBV2 with TRBJ1-1; no clear D gene. This CDR3 has 13 residues. The V gene's germline CDR1 is SNHLY and CDR2 FYNNEI. V was pared by 8 bases and J by 4 bases, with 14 bases between. Here the CDR3 reads CASAKEGRTEAFF. CDR3 coding DNA: TGTGCCAGCGCAAAAGAGGGTCGCACTGAAGCTTTCTTT.

The chain links TRBV2 to TRBJ1-1; D is uncertain. Germline V gene lookup returns CDR1 SNHLY and CDR2 FYNNEI. V gave up 3 bases and J gave up 5 bases, with 16 bases separating them. The CDR3 spans 15 residues. The CDR3 DNA is TGTGCCAGCAGTGACCGGGAGTTGGGGAGGACTGAAGCTTTCTTT. It codes for CASSDRELGRTEAFF.

The chain joins TRBV10-1 to TRBJ1-1; D not certain. V was clipped by 3 bases and J by 1 base, with 6 bases between them. The germline V gene has CDR1 WNHNN and CDR2 SYGVQD (reference sequence). This CDR3 has 13 amino acids. The CDR3 DNA reads TGCGCCAGCAGTGAAAGACAGAACACTGAAGCTTTCTTT. It encodes CASSERQNTEAFF.

This chain links TRBV7-2 with TRBJ2-5; D uncertain. The CDR3 spans 13 residues. Germline V gene lookup returns CDR1 SGHTA and CDR2 FQGNSA. V dropped 6 bases and J dropped 4 bases, with 12 bases sitting between them. The CDR3: CASSTSWRETQYF. The DNA of the CDR3 is TGTGCCAGCAGTACTTCTTGGAGAGAGACCCAGTACTTC.

The gene calls are TRBV27 and TRBJ2-7; a weak D match, TRBD1 (6 bases). Per germline, CDR1 MNHEY and CDR2 SMNVEV (reference sequence). V lost 5 bases, J lost 4 bases, and 18 bases lay in between. The CDR3 sequence is 15 residues long. As DNA, the CDR3 is TGTGCCAGCAGTACAGGATGGACAGCTATTTACGAGCAGTACTTC. Translating gives CASSTGWTAIYEQYF.

This clone was found once. Other DNA sequences from this sample encode an identical CDR3 as well. As DNA, the CDR3 is TGTGCCAGCAGCTGGGGGGTGAACACTGAAGCTTTCTTT. It yields the protein CASSWGVNTEAFF. V gene TRBV11-2 combines with J gene TRBJ1-1; D possibly corresponds to TRBD1 (5 bases). The CDR3 totals 13 residues. V lost 4 bases, J lost 0 bases, and 6 bases lay in between. Germline loops: CDR1 SGHAT, CDR2 FQNNGV.

With regard to this clone: The same CDR3 can be traced to other DNA sequences in this sample. The chain recombines TRBV5-1 with TRBJ1-1; no clear D gene. V was shortened by 3 bases and J by 0 bases, with 9 bases between the two germline ends. This CDR3 has 14 residues. Germline V gene sequence: CDR1 SGHRS, CDR2 YFSETQ. CDR3 sequence: CASSSDGMNTEAFF. CDR3 nucleotides: TGCGCCAGCAGCTCGGACGGGATGAACACTGAAGCTTTCTTT. The full variable domain, with the rest looked up from reference TRBV5-1 and TRBJ1-1, is KAGVTQTPRYLIKTRGQQVTLSCSPISGHRSVSWYQQTPGQGLQFLFEYFSETQRNKGNFPGRFSGRQFSNSRSEMNVSTLELGDSALYLCASSSDGMNTEAFFGQGTRLTVV.

The chain joins TRBV7-6 to TRBJ1-5; D gene uncertain. This CDR3 comprises 15 residues. V was trimmed by 0 bases and J by 2 bases, leaving 8 bases between them. Germline CDR1 SGHVS, CDR2 FNYEAQ. This CDR3 is CASSLASGGNQPQHF. DNA for the CDR3: TGTGCCAGCAGCTTAGCCTCTGGTGGCAATCAGCCCCAGCATTTT. The full variable domain, rest sourced from reference TRBV7-6 and TRBJ1-5, is GAGVSQSPRYKVTKRGQDVALRCDPISGHVSLYWYRQALGQGPEFLTYFNYEAQQDKSGLPNDRFSAERPEGSISTLTIQRTEQRDSAMYRCASSLASGGNQPQHFGDGTRLSIL.

The chain is built from TRBV7-9 and TRBJ2-7, with 9 bases matching TRBD2. This CDR3 has 18 residues. Per the germline V gene, CDR1 is SEHNR and CDR2 is FQNEAQ (reference sequence). The V segment lost 5 bases and the J segment 4 bases; nucleotides outside the gene matches: 18. The chain's CDR3 is CASSQLGGPAGGPYEQYF. CDR3 bases: TGTGCCAGCAGCCAGTTGGGGGGACCAGCGGGAGGCCCTTACGAGCAGTACTTC. The variable domain in full, with the rest retrieved from reference TRBV7-9 and TRBJ2-7, is DTGVSQNPRHKITKRGQNVTFRCDPISEHNRLYWYRQTLGQGPEFLTYFQNEAQLEKSRLLSDRFSAERPKGSFSTLEIQRTEQGDSAMYLCASSQLGGPAGGPYEQYFGPGTRLTVT.

This clone was seen only once. This chain connects TRBV19 to TRBJ2-7; a weak D match, TRBD1 (6 bases). From germline, CDR1 is LNHDA and CDR2 SQIVND (reference sequence). Trimming removed 6 bases from V and 2 bases from J, with 17 bases in between. This CDR3 region has 15 residues. CDR3 sequence reads: CASSATGVQTYEQYF. The CDR3 nucleotides are TGTGCCAGTAGCGCGACAGGCGTTCAAACCTACGAGCAGTACTTC.

This clone was observed once. The V gene is TRBV7-2, the J gene TRBJ2-7, with 7 nucleotides matching TRBD2. Trimming took 3 bases from V and 7 from J; bases not matched to a gene: 9. Germline-derived CDR1 and CDR2 are SGHTA and FQGNSA. The CDR3 covers 14 residues. The CDR3 DNA reads as TGTGCCAGCAGCTTCCGGGGGGTAGCAGGGGAGCAGTACTTC. Protein product: CASSFRGVAGEQYF.

The CDR3, as DNA: TGTGCCATCAAGGCAGGGGACCCCTACGAGCAGTACTTC. Residues: CAIKAGDPYEQYF. This chain connects TRBV10-3 to TRBJ2-7, with D possibly matching TRBD1 (6 bases). Trimming pared 7 bases from V and 2 bases from J, leaving 12 bases between. The CDR3 has 13 residues. In germline, CDR1 is ENHRY, CDR2 SYGVKD.

The chain links TRBV29-1 to TRBJ2-1, with 10 bases fitting TRBD2. The CDR3 is 15 amino acids. Germline V CDR1 and CDR2: SQVTM, ANQGSEA. V shed 4 bases and J 4 bases; nucleotides not matched to a gene: 7. CDR3 region: CSVVRGLADYNEQFF. CDR3 in DNA: TGCAGCGTTGTTAGAGGACTAGCGGATTACAATGAGCAGTTCTTC.

The V call is TRBV2, the J call TRBJ2-5; D is perhaps TRBD1 (5 bases). The germline gives CDR1 SNHLY, CDR2 FYNNEI. The CDR3 totals 14 residues. With 2 bases removed from V and 1 base from J, the gap between germline ends came to 8 bases. The DNA for the CDR3 is TGTGCCAGCAGTGAACGGACACGCCAAGAGACCCAGTACTTC. It yields the protein CASSERTRQETQYF. The variable domain in full, completed from reference TRBV2 and TRBJ2-5, reads EPEVTQTPSHQVTQMGQEVILRCVPISNHLYFYWYRQILGQKVEFLVSFYNNEISEKSEIFDDQFSVERPDGSNFTLKIRSTKLEDSAMYFCASSERTRQETQYFGPGTRLLVL.

Here the CDR3 reads CAWKAGTGDYEQYF. In DNA, the CDR3 is TGTGCCTGGAAAGCCGGGACAGGGGACTACGAGCAGTACTTC. The V gene is TRBV30, the J gene TRBJ2-7; 10 bases map to TRBD1. The CDR3 extends over 14 amino acids. Germline-derived CDR1 and CDR2 are GTSNPN and SVGIG (reference sequence). V lost 4 bases and J lost 3; bases outside the gene matches: 6.